This T cell receptor beta chain was captured in a study of blood T cell repertoires in COVID-19. Overall study context: Samples representing acute and convalescent COVID-19 were sourced from the United States, Italy and Spain.

Measured with immunoSEQ multiplex PCR; TCRdb has only the in-frame clones, and not every one. The data contain 200,000 to 250,000 clones, 82% of them seen just once; the ten biggest clones take up 3.6%. The CDR3 sequence is 14 residues long. Germline-derived CDR1 and CDR2 are MNHEY and SMNVEV (reference sequence). The V end was cut by 2 bases, the J end by 1 base, with 8 bases between. This sequence joins TRBV27 and TRBJ1-1; tentative D call: TRBD1 (6 bases). This TCR derives from a woman aged 80 or over with acute or convalescent COVID-19. Sequencing used peripheral blood. CDR3 bases: TGTGCCAGCAGTTTAACAGGGAGGAACACTGAAGCTTTCTTT. It translates to CASSLTGRNTEAFF.